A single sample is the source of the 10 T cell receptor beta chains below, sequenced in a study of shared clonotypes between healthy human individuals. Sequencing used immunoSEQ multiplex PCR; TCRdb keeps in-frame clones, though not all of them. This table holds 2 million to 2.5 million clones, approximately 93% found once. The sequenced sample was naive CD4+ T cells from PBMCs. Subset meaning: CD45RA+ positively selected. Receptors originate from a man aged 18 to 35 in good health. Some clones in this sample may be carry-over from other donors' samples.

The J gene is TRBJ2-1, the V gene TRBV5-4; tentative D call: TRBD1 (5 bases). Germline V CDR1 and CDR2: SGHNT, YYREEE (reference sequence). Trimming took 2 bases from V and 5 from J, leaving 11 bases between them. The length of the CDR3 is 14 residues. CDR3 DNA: TGTGCCAGCAGCTTAAGGGTAGGGGACAATGAGCAGTTCTTC. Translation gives CASSLRVGDNEQFF.

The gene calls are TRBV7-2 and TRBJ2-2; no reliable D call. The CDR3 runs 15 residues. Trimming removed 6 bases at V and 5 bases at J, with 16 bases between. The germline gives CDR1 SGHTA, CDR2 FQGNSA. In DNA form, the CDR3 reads TGTGCCAGCAGTAAGCAGGAGAGATATACCGGGGAGCTGTTTTTT. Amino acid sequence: CASSKQERYTGELFF.

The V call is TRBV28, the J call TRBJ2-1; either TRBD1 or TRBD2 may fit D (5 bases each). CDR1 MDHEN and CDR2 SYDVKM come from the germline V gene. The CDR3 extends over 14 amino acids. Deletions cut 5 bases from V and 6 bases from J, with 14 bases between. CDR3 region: CASSGAGRVNEQFF. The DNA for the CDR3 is TGTGCCAGCAGTGGTGCAGGGCGGGTCAATGAGCAGTTCTTC.

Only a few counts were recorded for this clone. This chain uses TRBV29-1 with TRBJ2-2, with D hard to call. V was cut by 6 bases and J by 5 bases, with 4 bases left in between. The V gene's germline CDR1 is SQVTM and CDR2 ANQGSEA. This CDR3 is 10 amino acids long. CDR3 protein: CSVETGELFF. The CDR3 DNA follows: TGCAGCGTGGAGACCGGGGAGCTGTTTTTT.

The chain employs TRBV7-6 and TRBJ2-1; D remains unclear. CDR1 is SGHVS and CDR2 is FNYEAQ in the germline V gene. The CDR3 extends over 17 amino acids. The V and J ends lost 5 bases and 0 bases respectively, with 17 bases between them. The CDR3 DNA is TGTGCCAGCAGCCTCCGTGGCACTTACAACTCCTACAATGAGCAGTTCTTC. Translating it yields CASSLRGTYNSYNEQFF.

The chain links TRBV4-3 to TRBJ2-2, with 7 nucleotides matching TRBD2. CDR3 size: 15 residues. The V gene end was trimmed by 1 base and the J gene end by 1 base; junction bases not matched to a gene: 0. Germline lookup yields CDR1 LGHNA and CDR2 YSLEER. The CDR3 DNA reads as TGCGCCAGCAGCCAAGCGGGAGGGAACACCGGGGAGCTGTTTTTT. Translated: CASSQAGGNTGELFF.

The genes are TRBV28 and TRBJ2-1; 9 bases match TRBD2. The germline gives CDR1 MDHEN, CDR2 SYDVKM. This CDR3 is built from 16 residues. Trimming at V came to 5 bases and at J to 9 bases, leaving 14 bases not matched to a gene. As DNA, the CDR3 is TGTGCCAGCAGTCAGCACGGCGGGAGGGCCCTCGTTGAGCAGTTCTTC. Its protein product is CASSQHGGRALVEQFF.

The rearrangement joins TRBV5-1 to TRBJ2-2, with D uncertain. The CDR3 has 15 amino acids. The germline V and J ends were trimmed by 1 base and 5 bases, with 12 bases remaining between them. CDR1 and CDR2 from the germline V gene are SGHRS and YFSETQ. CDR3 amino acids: CASSLWGDSTGELFF. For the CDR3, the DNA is TGCGCCAGCAGCTTGTGGGGTGACTCTACCGGGGAGCTGTTTTTT.

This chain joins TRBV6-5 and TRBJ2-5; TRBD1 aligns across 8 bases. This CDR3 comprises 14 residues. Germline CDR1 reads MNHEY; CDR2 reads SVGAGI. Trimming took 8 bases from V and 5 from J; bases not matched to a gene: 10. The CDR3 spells CASGRGQGAETQYF. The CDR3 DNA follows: TGTGCCAGCGGAAGAGGACAGGGAGCGGAGACCCAGTACTTC.

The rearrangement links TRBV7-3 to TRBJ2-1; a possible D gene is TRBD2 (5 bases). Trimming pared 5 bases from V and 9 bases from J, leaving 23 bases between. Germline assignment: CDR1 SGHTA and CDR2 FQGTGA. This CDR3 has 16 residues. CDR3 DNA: TGTGCCAGCAGCCAAAAATGGACGGGGTACTGGAGTGAGCAGTTCTTC. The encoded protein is CASSQKWTGYWSEQFF.